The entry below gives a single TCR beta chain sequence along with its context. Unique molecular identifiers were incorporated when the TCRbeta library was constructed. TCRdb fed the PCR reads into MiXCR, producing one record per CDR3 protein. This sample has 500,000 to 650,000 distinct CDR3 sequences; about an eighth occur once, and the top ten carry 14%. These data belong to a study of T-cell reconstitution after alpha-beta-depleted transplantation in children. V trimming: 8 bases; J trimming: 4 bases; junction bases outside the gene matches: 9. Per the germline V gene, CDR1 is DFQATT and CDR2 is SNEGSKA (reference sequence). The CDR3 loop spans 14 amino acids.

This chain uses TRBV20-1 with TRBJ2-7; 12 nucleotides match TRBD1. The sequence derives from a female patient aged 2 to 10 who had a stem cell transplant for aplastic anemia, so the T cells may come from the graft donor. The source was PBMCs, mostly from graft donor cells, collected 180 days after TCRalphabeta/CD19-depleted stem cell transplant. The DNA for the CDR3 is TGCAGTTCACAAAGGGACAGGGGGCCGTACGAGCAGTACTTC. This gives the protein CSSQRDRGPYEQYF.